This T cell receptor beta chain was recovered during a study of blood T cell repertoires in COVID-19. Study-wide background: Researchers got acute and convalescent COVID-19 samples from the United States, Italy and Spain.

Looked up from germline, CDR1 is SGHDT and CDR2 is YYEEEE. The junction had 2 bases not matched to a gene; V was cut back by 2 bases and J by 3 bases. This CDR3 contains 15 residues. Clones were read by immunoSEQ multiplex PCR, and TCRdb kept only the in-frame ones, dropping some. The table includes about 90,000 clones, about 90% detected once. The clonotype originates from a human donor with active COVID-19. The donor label of this sample is uncertain. Specimen: peripheral blood. This chain connects TRBV5-6 to TRBJ1-6; 7 bases align to TRBD1. This CDR3 is CASSFSGGYNSPLHF. DNA of the CDR3: TGTGCCAGCAGCTTTTCAGGGGGCTATAATTCACCCCTCCACTTT. The full variable domain, rest sourced from reference TRBV5-6 and TRBJ1-6, is DAGVTQSPTHLIKTRGQQVTLRCSPKSGHDTVSWYQQALGQGPQFIFQYYEEEERQRGNFPDRFSGHQFPNYSSELNVNALLLGDSALYLCASSFSGGYNSPLHFGNGTRLTVT.